This TCR beta chain appears in the sequencing data of a study of blood T cell repertoires in COVID-19. As for the study in general: Some COVID-19 samples were acute and others convalescent; all came from the United States, Italy and Spain. PBMCs, B-cell-depleted T cells, or T cells provided the cDNA or gDNA that made up the material.

The CDR3 is 13 amino acids. Germline CDR1 is ENHRY and CDR2 is SYGVKD. The V and J ends lost 3 bases and 4 bases respectively, with 9 bases between them. Patients in Seattle were enrolled during active infection, then followed longitudinally. Original analysis: From reference gene primer amplification, estimates of nucleated cell counts were derived. The assay was immunoSEQ multiplex PCR, and TCRdb's table has in-frame clones only and misses some. V, J and clone size were drawn from that table, and D and trimming were deduced from the DNA. The sample consists of just over 300,000 clones, just under 90% of them appearing once.

Specimen: peripheral blood. The chain uses TRBV10-3 and TRBJ1-1; D is unclear. This sequence originates from a young woman with COVID-19, enrolled during active disease. This CDR3 is CAISERESTEAFF. CDR3 nucleotide sequence: TGTGCCATCAGTGAACGGGAGAGCACTGAAGCTTTCTTT.